This T cell receptor (beta chain) was sequenced in a study of technical replicates of blood from several donors. Assay: immunoSEQ multiplex PCR; the TCRdb copy retains only in-frame clones and omits some. The sample holds 65,000 to 90,000 clones, 95% to 98% seen once. CDR3 length: 16 residues. Germline V CDR1 and CDR2: SGHAT, FQNNGV. V shed 3 bases and J shed 0 bases, with 14 bases lying between them. The TCR sequence derives from a human donor in good health. The V gene is TRBV11-2, the J gene TRBJ1-1, with D unresolved. The specimen sequenced was T cells isolated from PBMCs. The CDR3, as DNA: TGTGCCAGCAGCTTTTTAGGTCCAGACATGAACACTGAAGCTTTCTTT. Translation: CASSFLGPDMNTEAFF.